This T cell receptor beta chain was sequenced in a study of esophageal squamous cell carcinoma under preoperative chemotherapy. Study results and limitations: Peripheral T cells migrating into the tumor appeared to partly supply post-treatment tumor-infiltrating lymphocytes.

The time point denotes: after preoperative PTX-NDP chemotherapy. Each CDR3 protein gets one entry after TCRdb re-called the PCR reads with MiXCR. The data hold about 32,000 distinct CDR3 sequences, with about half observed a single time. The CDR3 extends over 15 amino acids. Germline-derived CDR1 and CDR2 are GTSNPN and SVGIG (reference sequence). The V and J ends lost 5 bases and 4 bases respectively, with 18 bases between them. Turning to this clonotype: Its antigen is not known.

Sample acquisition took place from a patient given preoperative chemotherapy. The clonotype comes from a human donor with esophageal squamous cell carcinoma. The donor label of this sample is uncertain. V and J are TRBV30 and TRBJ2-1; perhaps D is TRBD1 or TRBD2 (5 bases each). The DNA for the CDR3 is TGTGCCTGGTTGGATGGGGCTGGGGGTTACAATGAGCAGTTCTTC. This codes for CAWLDGAGGYNEQFF.